Below are 18 T cell receptor beta chains sequenced from a single sample in a study of T cell responses to AZD1222 COVID-19 vaccine. Measured with immunoSEQ multiplex PCR; TCRdb has only the in-frame clones, and not every one. Of about 200,000 clones listed, approximately 89% were seen once; the top ten hold 3.4%. The specimen comprised peripheral blood, sampled 28 days after the second AZD1222 dose. The receptor set was obtained from an adult who received the AZD1222 COVID-19 vaccine.

The V call is TRBV6-6, the J call TRBJ1-4; no reliable D call. Germline V gives CDR1 MNHNY, CDR2 SVGAGI (reference sequence). This CDR3 is built from 12 residues. The V and J ends lost 3 bases and 6 bases respectively, with 5 bases between them. CDR3 in DNA: TGTGCCAGCAGTTATAGGGATGAAAAACTGTTTTTT. It yields the protein CASSYRDEKLFF.

In the case of this clone: Distinct nucleotide sequences in the sample also encode this CDR3. V and J are TRBV16 and TRBJ2-1; 12 bases are a match to TRBD2. Per germline, CDR1 KGHSY and CDR2 FQNENV. The CDR3 totals 15 residues. The junction had 1 base not matched to a gene; V was cut back by 2 bases and J by 5 bases. This CDR3 reads CASSQRTSGNNEQFF. CDR3 nucleotides: TGTGCCAGCAGCCAACGGACTAGCGGGAACAATGAGCAGTTCTTC. Full variable domain (missing parts from reference TRBV16 and TRBJ2-1): GEEVAQTPKHLVRGEGQKAKLYCAPIKGHSYVFWYQQVLKNEFKFLISFQNENVFDETGMPKERFSAKCLPNSPCSLEIQATKLEDSAVYFCASSQRTSGNNEQFFGPGTRLTVL.

V and J are TRBV18 and TRBJ2-1; tentative D call: TRBD1 (7 bases). The CDR3 runs 16 residues. Trimming left V 0 bases short and J 1 base short, with 10 bases between. In germline, CDR1 is KGHSH, CDR2 LQKENI. Written as DNA, the CDR3 is TGTGCCAGCTCACCACCGTCAGGGGGGTCCTACAATGAGCAGTTCTTC. Protein: CASSPPSGGSYNEQFF.

V usage is TRBV7-2 and J usage is TRBJ1-2; D perhaps matches TRBD1 (5 bases). Trimming shortened V by 2 bases and J by 8 bases, and 9 bases separated the two germline ends. There are 12 residues in the CDR3. From germline, CDR1 is SGHTA and CDR2 FQGNSA. CDR3 nucleotide sequence: TGTGCCAGCAGCTTAACCAGGGAAGGCTACACCTTC. Amino acid sequence: CASSLTREGYTF.

The CDR3 DNA reads TGTGCCAGCAGCTTAGTCATGGCTGCCAGCTCCTACGAGCAGTACTTC. This sequence encodes CASSLVMAASSYEQYF. The V and J genes are TRBV11-2 and TRBJ2-7; no reliable D call. From germline, CDR1 is SGHAT and CDR2 FQNNGV. V gave up 1 base and J gave up 0 bases, with 13 bases separating them. The CDR3 has 16 residues.

The V gene is TRBV6-6, the J gene TRBJ1-5; D not certain. CDR3 length: 13 residues. Per germline, CDR1 MNHNY and CDR2 SVGAGI (reference sequence). V lost 6 bases and J lost 0, with 6 bases in between. Here the CDR3 reads CASRAYSNQPQHF. CDR3 DNA sequence: TGTGCCAGCAGAGCATATAGCAATCAGCCCCAGCATTTT.

The chain couples TRBV20-1 to TRBJ2-7; 10 bases line up with TRBD2. Germline-derived CDR1 and CDR2 are DFQATT and SNEGSKA (reference sequence). The V gene end was trimmed by 3 bases and the J gene end by 0 bases; junction bases not matched to a gene: 5. The CDR3 has 15 amino acids. DNA for the CDR3: TGCAGTGCTAGTTGGGGGACTAGCGACTCCTACGAGCAGTACTTC. Translated: CSASWGTSDSYEQYF.

The chain joins TRBV7-9 to TRBJ1-2; 7 nucleotides line up with TRBD1. The CDR3 contains 15 residues. Trimming removed 1 base from V and 6 bases from J; junction bases left unmatched: 8. In germline, CDR1 is SEHNR, CDR2 FQNEAQ (reference sequence). The CDR3 is CASSLGEDRYHGYTF. CDR3 DNA: TGTGCCAGCAGCTTAGGGGAGGACAGGTATCATGGCTACACCTTC.

The chain carries TRBV9 and TRBJ2-6; 8 nucleotides agree with TRBD1. J lost 0 bases, V lost 0 bases, and 8 bases had no gene match. Germline CDR1 and CDR2: SGDLS and YYNGEE. The CDR3 is made up of 19 amino acids. The CDR3 loop is CASSVAYRDRSSGANVLTF. The CDR3, as DNA: TGTGCCAGCAGCGTAGCATATCGGGACAGGAGCTCTGGGGCCAACGTCCTGACTTTC.

In DNA, the CDR3 is TGTGCCAGCAGGAGAGGACTAGCGGGAGGAACAGATACGCAGTATTTT. It encodes CASRRGLAGGTDTQYF. The chain links TRBV2 to TRBJ2-3; 14 nucleotides agree with TRBD2. V was clipped by 6 bases and J by 3 bases; unmatched bases: 5. The CDR3 covers 16 residues. From germline, CDR1 is SNHLY and CDR2 FYNNEI.

This chain connects TRBV18 to TRBJ2-5; a weak D match, TRBD2 (6 bases). V was cut by 2 bases and J by 5 bases, with 27 bases left in between. This CDR3 has 19 amino acids. CDR1 and CDR2 from the germline V gene are KGHSH and LQKENI. The CDR3, as DNA: TGTGCCAGCTCACCAAAATACGGAAGGACGGGAGACCAAGCGGAGACCCAGTACTTC. This sequence encodes CASSPKYGRTGDQAETQYF.

This sequence joins TRBV6-2 or TRBV6-3 and TRBJ1-5; tentatively, D is TRBD1 (6 bases). CDR1 and CDR2 (germline): MNHEY, SVGEGT. Trimming took 5 bases from V and 0 from J, leaving 20 bases between them. The CDR3 consists of 18 residues. Here the CDR3 DNA reads TGTGCCAGCAGTCATCCAGGGGATAGGTTGTATAGCAATCAGCCCCAGCATTTT. It yields the protein CASSHPGDRLYSNQPQHF.

This clone appeared once. This sequence joins TRBV24-1 and TRBJ1-2, with D perhaps matching TRBD1 (6 bases). Germline values: CDR1 KGHDR, CDR2 SFDVKD. This CDR3 has 14 residues. The V end was cut by 4 bases, the J end by 8 bases, with 16 bases between. CDR3 protein: CATSESTGNLGYTF. As DNA, the CDR3 is TGTGCCACCAGTGAGTCGACAGGTAACCTCGGCTACACCTTC.

The J gene is TRBJ2-7, the V gene TRBV19; 8 bases match TRBD1. Germline loops: CDR1 LNHDA, CDR2 SQIVND (reference sequence). V lost 1 base, J lost 1 base, and 0 bases stayed unmatched. CDR3 size: 14 residues. This CDR3 is CASSIGTGSYEQYF. CDR3 nucleotide sequence: TGTGCCAGTAGTATAGGGACAGGGTCCTACGAGCAGTACTTC.

The chain uses TRBV4-1 and TRBJ2-5, with D perhaps TRBD1 (5 bases). Per the germline V gene, CDR1 is MGHRA and CDR2 is YSYEKL. The CDR3 covers 15 residues. Trimming removed 6 bases from V and 0 bases from J, with 14 bases in between. CDR3 DNA: TGCGCCAGCAGGTTTCGGCAGGGTGACCAAGAGACCCAGTACTTC. Residues: CASRFRQGDQETQYF.

To note about this clone: Other DNA sequences of this sample code for an identical CDR3. The chain uses TRBV7-3 and TRBJ2-5, with TRBD1 as a possible D gene (6 bases). V shed 3 bases and J shed 4 bases, with 9 bases lying between them. The germline CDR1 and CDR2 sequences are SGHTA and FQGTGA. The CDR3 has 13 residues. CDR3 residues: CASSLGRGETQYF. In DNA, the CDR3 is TGTGCCAGCAGCTTGGGCAGGGGAGAGACCCAGTACTTC.

The chain employs TRBV6-5 and TRBJ1-3; D gene ambiguous. Germline-derived CDR1 and CDR2 are MNHEY and SVGAGI. This CDR3 comprises 13 residues. Trimming took off 6 bases at V and 3 bases at J, with 9 bases between the two ends. In nucleotides, the CDR3 is TGTGCCAGCAGACAGAGAAATGGAAACACCATATATTTT. Protein: CASRQRNGNTIYF.

The chain is built from TRBV5-1 and TRBJ2-1; D may be TRBD2 (6 bases). This CDR3 region has 14 residues. Trimming removed 3 bases at V and 4 bases at J, with 11 bases between. The germline gives CDR1 SGHRS, CDR2 YFSETQ. The CDR3 protein is CASSSNSGYNEQFF. The CDR3 nucleotides read TGCGCCAGCAGCTCGAATAGCGGTTACAATGAGCAGTTCTTC.